What follows is one T cell receptor beta chain and its context. Its antigen is unidentified. These data are taken from a study of cytomegalovirus exposure and HLA in healthy donors. Study-wide results and limits: Productive status was seen about 90% or about 30% of the time for most TCR beta V segments in an earlier analysis.

The PCR employed 60 Vbeta primers together with 13 Jbeta primers. TCRdb's copy holds only in-frame clones and misses some; the assay was immunoSEQ multiplex PCR. The sample holds over 120,000 clones, about 71% seen once. The specimen sequenced was PBMCs. The clonotype originates from a woman aged 55 to 70 in good health and CMV-seropositive.

CDR3 bases: TGTGCCAGTAGTATCACCTCCGGGACAGGGGGCCATGGAGAGACCCAGTACTTC. It translates to CASSITSGTGGHGETQYF. The chain employs TRBV19 and TRBJ2-5; 12 bases are a match to TRBD1. The CDR3 is 18 amino acids. The trim removed 3 bases at V and 4 bases at J, leaving 12 bases unmatched. The germline gives CDR1 LNHDA, CDR2 SQIVND (reference sequence).